Following are 9 T cell receptor beta chains from one sample sequenced in a study of OX40 agonist ivuxolimab in advanced cancers. Repertoires were generated with immunoSEQ multiplex PCR, while TCRdb's copy carries only in-frame clones and drops some. The repertoire includes roughly 63,000 clones, around nine tenths of them detected once, and roughly 2% sits in the top ten. The sample was CD4+ or CD8+ T cells sorted from blood, taken in a trial of the OX40 agonist ivuxolimab. The receptor source for this set is an adult with an advanced solid tumor such as melanoma, head and neck, liver or kidney cancer.

The rearrangement links TRBV19 to TRBJ1-4; no firm D call. V was cut by 6 bases and J by 1 base, with 3 bases left in between. Germline CDR1 is LNHDA and CDR2 is SQIVND (reference sequence). CDR3 length equals 12 residues. Here the CDR3 DNA reads TGTGCCAGTAGGATAACTAATGAAAAACTGTTTTTT. It is translated as CASRITNEKLFF.

The chain has TRBV23-1 and TRBJ1-3; 10 nucleotides line up with TRBD1. TRBV23-1 carries the ORF label, with uncertain function. V lost 3 bases to trimming and J lost 0 bases; unmatched junction nucleotides: 5. The CDR3 contains 17 residues. The DNA of the CDR3 is TGCGCCAGCAGTCAGGGGACAGGGGAGTCCTCTGGAAACACCATATATTTT. Its protein product is CASSQGTGESSGNTIYF.

The J gene is TRBJ1-4, the V gene TRBV4-1; a possible D gene is TRBD1 (6 bases). The CDR3 is 15 residues long. The germline CDR1 and CDR2 sequences are MGHRA and YSYEKL. V was cut by 5 bases and J by 8 bases, with 18 bases left in between. The CDR3 DNA reads as TGCGCCAGCAGCACCCCGGGACAACGGGGCGAAAAACTGTTTTTT. It yields the protein CASSTPGQRGEKLFF.

Regarding this clone: The sample contains more than one DNA sequence encoding this CDR3. The CDR3 is CASSLELAGYNEQFF. The CDR3 nucleotides are TGTGCCAGCAGCTTGGAACTAGCGGGGTACAATGAGCAGTTCTTC. The rearrangement uses TRBV5-6 and TRBJ2-1; TRBD2 agrees at 10 bases. This CDR3 has 15 residues. CDR1 SGHDT and CDR2 YYEEEE come from the germline V gene. Trimming cost V 0 bases and J 4 bases; bases outside gene matches: 1.

V and J are TRBV29-1 and TRBJ2-2, with D perhaps TRBD1 (6 bases). Trimming stripped 7 bases from V and 8 bases from J, with 20 bases between. The length of the CDR3 is 14 residues. Germline values: CDR1 SQVTM, CDR2 ANQGSEA. The CDR3 sequence is CSARTETVGGELFF. For the CDR3, the DNA is TGCAGCGCCCGGACAGAAACGGTGGGGGGGGAGCTGTTTTTT.

The chain uses TRBV5-1 and TRBJ2-5, with D perhaps matching TRBD2 (6 bases). The CDR3 covers 11 residues. V gave up 0 bases and J gave up 9 bases, with 6 bases separating them. The V gene's germline CDR1 is SGHRS and CDR2 YFSETQ. The CDR3 DNA reads TGCGCCAGCAGCTTGGGGGAGGCCCAGTACTTC. It yields the protein CASSLGEAQYF. The full variable domain, in which reference TRBV5-1 and TRBJ2-5 provide the parts outside the CDR3, is KAGVTQTPRYLIKTRGQQVTLSCSPISGHRSVSWYQQTPGQGLQFLFEYFSETQRNKGNFPGRFSGRQFSNSRSEMNVSTLELGDSALYLCASSLGEAQYFGPGTRLLVL.

This chain connects TRBV10-3 to TRBJ2-5; D possibly corresponds to TRBD2 (5 bases). The V gene lost 5 bases and the J gene lost 5 bases, with 9 bases spanning the gap. The CDR3 extends over 12 amino acids. The germline V gene encodes CDR1 ENHRY and CDR2 SYGVKD. CDR3 sequence reads: CAISWGEETQYF. DNA of the CDR3: TGTGCCATCAGTTGGGGAGAGGAGACCCAGTACTTC.

The V call is TRBV9, the J call TRBJ2-3, with D perhaps matching TRBD2 (6 bases). This CDR3 comprises 14 residues. Deletions cut 2 bases from V and 2 bases from J, with 9 bases between. Germline CDR1 reads SGDLS; CDR2 reads YYNGEE. The CDR3 protein is CASSVWDSTDTQYF. CDR3 in DNA: TGTGCCAGCAGCGTCTGGGACTCCACAGATACGCAGTATTTT.

This clone showed up just a few times. V and J are TRBV6-4 and TRBJ2-3; possibly TRBD2 for D (6 bases). This CDR3 comprises 15 residues. Germline V lookup: CDR1 MRHNA, CDR2 SNTAGT. As DNA, the CDR3 is TGTGCTAAACGGTCAAAGGGGAGGACCACAGATACGCAGTATTTT. Protein sequence: CAKRSKGRTTDTQYF.